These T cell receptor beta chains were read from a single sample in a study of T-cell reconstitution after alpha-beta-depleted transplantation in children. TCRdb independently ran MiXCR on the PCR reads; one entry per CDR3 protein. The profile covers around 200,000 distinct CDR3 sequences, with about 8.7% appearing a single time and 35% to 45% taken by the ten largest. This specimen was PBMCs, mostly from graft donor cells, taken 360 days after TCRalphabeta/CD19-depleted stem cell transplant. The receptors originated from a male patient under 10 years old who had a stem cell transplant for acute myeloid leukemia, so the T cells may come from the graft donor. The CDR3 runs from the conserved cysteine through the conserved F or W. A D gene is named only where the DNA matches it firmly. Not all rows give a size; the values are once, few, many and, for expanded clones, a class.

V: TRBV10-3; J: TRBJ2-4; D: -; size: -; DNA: TGTGCCATCAGTGATTCGAGGGGAAAGGGCAAAAACATTCAGTACTTC; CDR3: CAISDSRGKGKNIQYF
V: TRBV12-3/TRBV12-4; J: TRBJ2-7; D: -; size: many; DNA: TGTGCCAGCAGGGACAGTTCAACCTCCTACGAGCAGTACTTC; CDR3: CASRDSSTSYEQYF
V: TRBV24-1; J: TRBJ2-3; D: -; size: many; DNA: TGTGCCACCAGTGCTCCAGACAGCACAGATACGCAGTATTTT; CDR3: CATSAPDSTDTQYF
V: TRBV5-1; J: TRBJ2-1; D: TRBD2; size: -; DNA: TGCGCCAGCAGCTTGGCTGGGACTAGCGGGAGACCAGCCTACAATGAGCAGTTCTTC; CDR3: CASSLAGTSGRPAYNEQFF
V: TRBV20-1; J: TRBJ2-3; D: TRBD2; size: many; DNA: TGCAGTGCTAGAGGACTAGCAGGCACAGATACGCAGTATTTT; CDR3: CSARGLAGTDTQYF
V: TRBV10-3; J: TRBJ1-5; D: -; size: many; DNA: TGTGCCATCAGCGCCGGGCAGGGCTTTATTCAGCCCCAGCATTTT; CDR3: CAISAGQGFIQPQHF
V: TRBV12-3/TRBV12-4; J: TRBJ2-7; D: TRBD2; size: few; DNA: TGTGCCTCTTCGGGACTAGCGGGTATCTCCTACGAGCAGTACTTC; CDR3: CASSGLAGISYEQYF
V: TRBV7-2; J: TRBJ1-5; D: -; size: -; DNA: TGTGCCAGCAGCTTCACTGGACAGATTAATCAGCCCCAGCATTTT; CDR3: CASSFTGQINQPQHF
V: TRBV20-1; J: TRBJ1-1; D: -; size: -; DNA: TGCAGTGCTAGACAGGGGATAAGCACTGAAGCTTTCTTT; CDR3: CSARQGISTEAFF
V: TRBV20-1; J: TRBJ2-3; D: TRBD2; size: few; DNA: TGCAGTGCTCCAATCCGGGGGCTAGCGGGACCCACAGATACGCAGTATTTT; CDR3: CSAPIRGLAGPTDTQYF
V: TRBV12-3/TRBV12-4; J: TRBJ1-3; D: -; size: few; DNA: TGTGCCAGCAGTCCCCGGGGAGTGAGCTCTGGAAACACCATATATTTT; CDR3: CASSPRGVSSGNTIYF
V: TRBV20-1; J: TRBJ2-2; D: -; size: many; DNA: TGCAGTGCTAAGGGGAAGTTGAACACCGGGGAGCTGTTTTTT; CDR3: CSAKGKLNTGELFF
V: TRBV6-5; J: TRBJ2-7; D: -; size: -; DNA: TGTGCCAGCAGTTGGCGGGACAGAACCTACGAGCAGTACTTC; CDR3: CASSWRDRTYEQYF
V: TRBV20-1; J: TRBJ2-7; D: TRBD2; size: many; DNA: TGCAGTGCCCTTAGCGGGTTCACCTACGAGCAGTACTTC; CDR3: CSALSGFTYEQYF
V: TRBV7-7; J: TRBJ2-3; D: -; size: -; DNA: TGTGCTAGCAGCTTATCAGACACCACAGATACGCAGTATTTT; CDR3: CASSLSDTTDTQYF
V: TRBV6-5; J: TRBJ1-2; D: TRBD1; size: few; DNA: TGTGCCAGCAGTTACGGGGCGACAGGGTCCTATGGCTACACCTTC; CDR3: CASSYGATGSYGYTF
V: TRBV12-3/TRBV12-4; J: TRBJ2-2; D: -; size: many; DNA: TGTGCCAGCAGTTTAGGGGCAACTACCGGGGAGCTGTTTTTT; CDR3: CASSLGATTGELFF
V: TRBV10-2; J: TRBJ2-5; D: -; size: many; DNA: TGCGCCAGCAGTGAGCTAGGGGAGACCCAGTACTTC; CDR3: CASSELGETQYF
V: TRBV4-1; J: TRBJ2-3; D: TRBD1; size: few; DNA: TGCGCCAGCAGCCAAGCAGGGACAGGGGGCGACGATACGCAGTATTTT; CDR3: CASSQAGTGGDDTQYF
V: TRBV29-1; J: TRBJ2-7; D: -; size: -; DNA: TGCAGCGTCGGGAGCTCCTACGAGCAGTACTTC; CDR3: CSVGSSYEQYF
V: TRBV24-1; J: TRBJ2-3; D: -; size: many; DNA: TGTGCCACCAGTGATTCAGGCAGCACAGATACGCAGTATTTT; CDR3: CATSDSGSTDTQYF
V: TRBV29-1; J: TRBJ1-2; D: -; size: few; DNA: TGCAGCGTTGACGCTGGGGCCGGCTATGGCTACACCTTC; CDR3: CSVDAGAGYGYTF
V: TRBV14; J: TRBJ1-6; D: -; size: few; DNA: TGTGCCAGCAGCCAAGGGACCGCCTGGAATTCACCCCTCCACTTT; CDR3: CASSQGTAWNSPLHF
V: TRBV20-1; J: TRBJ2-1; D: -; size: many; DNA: TGCAGTGCTAGGGGATGGATGGTCTACAATGAGCAGTTCTTC; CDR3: CSARGWMVYNEQFF
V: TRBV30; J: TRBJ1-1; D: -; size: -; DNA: TGTGCCTGGAGTGCTGGACCAAGAACTGAAGCTTTCTTT; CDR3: CAWSAGPRTEAFF
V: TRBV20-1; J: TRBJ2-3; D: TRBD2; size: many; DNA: TGCAGTGCTTCCCAGACATCTTTACTAGCGGGAGGCACAGATACGCAGTATTTT; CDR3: CSASQTSLLAGGTDTQYF
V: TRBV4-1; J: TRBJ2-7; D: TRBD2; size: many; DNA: TGCGCCAGCAGCCAAGCAGGACTAGCGGAGGTCCACGAGCAGTACTTC; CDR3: CASSQAGLAEVHEQYF
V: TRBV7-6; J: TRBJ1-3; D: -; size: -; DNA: TGTGCCAGCAGCTTAGAGGCAGTCTTCAGCTCTGGAAACACCATATATTTT; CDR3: CASSLEAVFSSGNTIYF
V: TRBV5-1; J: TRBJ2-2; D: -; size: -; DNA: TGCGCCAGCAGCTTGAGAAACGGGGAGCTGTTTTTT; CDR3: CASSLRNGELFF
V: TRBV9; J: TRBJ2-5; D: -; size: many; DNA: TGTGCCAGCAGCGCTGCCGTTATGGAGACCCAGTACTTC; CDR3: CASSAAVMETQYF
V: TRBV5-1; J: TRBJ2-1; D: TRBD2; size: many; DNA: TGCGCCAGCAGCTTGCTAGCGGGGGGGCTCTCTCGAGGTTTAGAGCAGTTCTTC; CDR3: CASSLLAGGLSRGLEQFF
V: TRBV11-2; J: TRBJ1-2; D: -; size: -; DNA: TGTGCCAGCAGCTTAGAAGGACGGGGAGGGGATGGCTACACCTTC; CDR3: CASSLEGRGGDGYTF
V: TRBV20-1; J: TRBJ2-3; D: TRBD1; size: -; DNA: TGCAGTGCTAGCCTCGGGGACAGAGATACGCAGTATTTT; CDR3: CSASLGDRDTQYF
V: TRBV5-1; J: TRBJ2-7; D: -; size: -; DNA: TGCGCCAGCAGCCCGGGACAGGTCCGGTTTCTAGCGGACCCGTCCTACGAGCAGTACTTC; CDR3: CASSPGQVRFLADPSYEQYF
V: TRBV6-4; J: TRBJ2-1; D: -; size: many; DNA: TGTGCCAGCAGTGACTCTAACAGGGAGGGCAATGAGCAGTTCTTC; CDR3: CASSDSNREGNEQFF
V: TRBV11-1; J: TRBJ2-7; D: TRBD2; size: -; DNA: TGTGCCAGCAGCCCCCCCTGGACTAGCGGGAAGTCACGGACCTACGAGCAGTACTTC; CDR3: CASSPPWTSGKSRTYEQYF
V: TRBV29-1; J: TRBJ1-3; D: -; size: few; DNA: TGCAGCGTCACAACAGGATACTCTGGAAACACCATATATTTT; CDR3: CSVTTGYSGNTIYF
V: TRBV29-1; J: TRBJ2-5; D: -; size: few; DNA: TGCAGCGTTGACGCCCGGACAGTTCTCCAAGAGACCCAGTACTTC; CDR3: CSVDARTVLQETQYF
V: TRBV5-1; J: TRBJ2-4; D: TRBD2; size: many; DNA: TGCGCCAGCAGCGCAGACCTAGCGGGAGAGTACATTCAGTACTTC; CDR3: CASSADLAGEYIQYF
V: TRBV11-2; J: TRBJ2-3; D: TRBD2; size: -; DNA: TGTGCCAGCAGCTTAGTGACACTAGCGGGAGGGCCTAGGGATACGCAGTATTTT; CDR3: CASSLVTLAGGPRDTQYF
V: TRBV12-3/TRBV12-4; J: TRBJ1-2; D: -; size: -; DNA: TGTGCCAGCAGTTTAGACTTAGTTATCTATGGCTACACCTTC; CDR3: CASSLDLVIYGYTF
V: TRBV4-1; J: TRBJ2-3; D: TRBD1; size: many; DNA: TGCGCCAGCAGCCAAGACGGACAGGGTAGGGCAGATACGCAGTATTTT; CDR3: CASSQDGQGRADTQYF
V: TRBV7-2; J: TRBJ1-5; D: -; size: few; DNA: TGTGCCAGCAGCCAAGGGTTCCTCCAGCATTTT; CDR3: CASSQGFLQHF
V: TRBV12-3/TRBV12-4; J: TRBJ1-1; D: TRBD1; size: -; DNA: TGTGCCACCCTGCTCGGACAGGGGAACACTGAAGCTTTCTTT; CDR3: CATLLGQGNTEAFF
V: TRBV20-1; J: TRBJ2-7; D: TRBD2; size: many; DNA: TGCAGTGCTAGATCGTCGGGACTAGCGGTCTGGGAGCAGTACTTC; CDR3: CSARSSGLAVWEQYF
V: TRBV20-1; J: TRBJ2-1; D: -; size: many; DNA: TGCAGTGCTAGAGGAGGTAGCGGCAACTACAATGAGCAGTTCTTC; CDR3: CSARGGSGNYNEQFF
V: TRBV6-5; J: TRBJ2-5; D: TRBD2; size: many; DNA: TGTGCCAGCAGTTACTCTCCCCCCGGACTAGCGAGTAGGGAGACCCAGTACTTC; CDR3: CASSYSPPGLASRETQYF
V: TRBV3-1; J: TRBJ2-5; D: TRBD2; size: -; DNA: TGTGCCAGCAGCCAAGATCCCTGGCGGACTAGCGTCCAAGAGACCCAGTACTTC; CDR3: CASSQDPWRTSVQETQYF
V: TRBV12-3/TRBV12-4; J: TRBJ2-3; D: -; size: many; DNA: TGTGCCAGCAGCCGAGGGAAGGGCACAGATACGCAGTATTTT; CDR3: CASSRGKGTDTQYF
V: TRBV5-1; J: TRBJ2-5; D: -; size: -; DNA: TGCGCCAGCAGCCCCAGGACAGGAGGGGGCTTCAAAGAGACCCAGTACTTC; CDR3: CASSPRTGGGFKETQYF
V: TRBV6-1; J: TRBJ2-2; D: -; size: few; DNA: TGTGCCAGCAGTCGCAGCGGCCCGAGGACCGGGGAGCTGTTTTTT; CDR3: CASSRSGPRTGELFF
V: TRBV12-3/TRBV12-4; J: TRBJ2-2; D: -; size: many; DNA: TGTGCCAGCAGCTCCCGGGGTAACACCGGGGAGCTGTTTTTT; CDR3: CASSSRGNTGELFF
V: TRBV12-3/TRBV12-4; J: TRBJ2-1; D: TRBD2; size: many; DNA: TGTGCCAGCAGTTTAGGGGGACTAGCGGGGAATGAGCAGTTCTTC; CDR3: CASSLGGLAGNEQFF
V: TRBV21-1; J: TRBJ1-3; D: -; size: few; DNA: TGTGCCAGCACCGACCCGCGGGGGTTCTCTGGAAACACCATATATTTT; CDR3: CASTDPRGFSGNTIYF
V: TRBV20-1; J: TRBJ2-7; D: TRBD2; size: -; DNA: TGCAGTGCTAGAGCGCTAGCGGGAACTGGGACCGAGTACTTC; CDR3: CSARALAGTGTEYF